The 29 T cell receptor beta chains listed next were all sequenced from one sample in a study of Graves' ophthalmopathy and Graves' hyperthyroidism. For repertoire sequencing, the TCR beta CDR3 regions were amplified from RNA transcripts. The library came from an HTBI-primed first-round RT-PCR and a second-round multiplex PCR. TCRdb redid the calling of the multiplex PCR reads with MiXCR, one entry per CDR3 protein. Among around 1,000,000 distinct CDR3 sequences listed, 35% to 45% were seen once. Material for sequencing was peripheral blood or thyroid tissue (not recorded which). The receptors were gathered from an adult man with Graves' hyperthyroidism.

In nucleotides, the CDR3 is TGTGCCAGTCGGGCAGGAGAATACCCTGGAAACACCTTC. It codes for CASRAGEYPGNTF. The genes are TRBV19 and TRBJ1-2; no firm D call. This CDR3 spans 13 amino acids. Germline-derived CDR1 and CDR2 are LNHDA and SQIVND (reference sequence). V gave up 8 bases and J gave up 12 bases, with 22 bases separating them.

Concerning this clonotype itself: A much larger clone sits a single nucleotide away, making a read error possible. V is TRBV7-2 and J is TRBJ2-7; no reliable D call. V was trimmed by 5 bases and J by 0 bases, leaving 20 bases between them. The length of the CDR3 is 17 residues. Germline values: CDR1 SGHTA, CDR2 FQGNSA. CDR3 sequence (DNA): TGTGCCAGCAGCACATCCCTCCTACTGACGGCCTCCTACGAGCAGTACTTC. It yields the protein CASSTSLLLTASYEQYF.

This clonotype was recorded at least ten times. This chain joins TRBV2 and TRBJ1-1, with TRBD1 as a possible D gene (6 bases). V lost 9 bases and J 4 bases, leaving 15 bases between the germline ends. The CDR3 has 13 amino acids. Germline CDR1 is SNHLY and CDR2 is FYNNEI. The CDR3 region is CARRGGDRTEAFF. CDR3 nucleotide sequence: TGTGCCAGAAGGGGGGGGGACCGCACTGAAGCTTTCTTT. The full variable domain, rest sourced from reference TRBV2 and TRBJ1-1, is EPEVTQTPSHQVTQMGQEVILRCVPISNHLYFYWYRQILGQKVEFLVSFYNNEISEKSEIFDDQFSVERPDGSNFTLKIRSTKLEDSAMYFCARRGGDRTEAFFGQGTRLTVV.

This clonotype was observed at least ten times. The V call is TRBV10-3, the J call TRBJ2-6, with 7 bases matching TRBD1. V lost 9 bases to trimming and J lost 0 bases; unmatched junction nucleotides: 5. CDR1 and CDR2 (germline): ENHRY, SYGVKD. This CDR3 contains 15 residues. The CDR3 spells CAIGTEASGANVLTF. The CDR3 region has the DNA TGTGCCATAGGGACAGAAGCCTCTGGGGCCAACGTCCTGACTTTC.

This clonotype occurred many times. The V and J genes are TRBV11-2 and TRBJ1-3, with TRBD1 matching over 7 bases. Germline V CDR1 and CDR2: SGHAT, FQNNGV. The CDR3 runs 16 residues. The trim removed 3 bases at V and 3 bases at J, leaving 8 bases unmatched. In DNA, the CDR3 is TGTGCCAGCAGCTTTACCGAGGGGGCAGGTGGAAACACCATATATTTT. It translates to CASSFTEGAGGNTIYF.

To note about this clonotype: A read error may account for a junction end that differs from germline. CDR3 DNA sequence: TGTGCCACCAGTGATTGGGACAGCCAAGAGGCCCAGTACTTC. It yields the protein CATSDWDSQEAQYF. The chain is built from TRBV24-1 and TRBJ2-5; 7 bases fit TRBD1. The CDR3 extends over 14 amino acids. The germline V gene has CDR1 KGHDR and CDR2 SFDVKD.

The sample holds many counts of this clonotype. This chain links TRBV10-3 with TRBJ1-2; 8 bases match TRBD1. V was clipped by 2 bases and J by 5 bases; unmatched bases: 10. This CDR3 region has 16 residues. Germline-derived CDR1 and CDR2 are ENHRY and SYGVKD. For the CDR3, the DNA is TGTGCCATCAGTGAGCCTGATGGACAGGGTTGGTATGGCTACACCTTC. Translation: CAISEPDGQGWYGYTF.

The chain uses TRBV6-7 and TRBJ2-7; D not resolved. TRBV6-7 is an open reading frame whose function is uncertain. Trimming removed 6 bases at V and 7 bases at J, with 16 bases between. The CDR3 length is 13 residues. In DNA, the CDR3 is TGTGCCAGCAGACCTACACTACGAGAAGAGCAGTACTTC. The encoded protein is CASRPTLREEQYF.

This clonotype was recorded once. The chain combines TRBV9 with TRBJ2-2; 12 nucleotides match TRBD1. The V gene end was trimmed by 4 bases and the J gene end by 3 bases; junction bases not matched to a gene: 7. CDR3 length equals 17 residues. Germline CDR1 SGDLS, CDR2 YYNGEE. CDR3 DNA sequence: TGTGCCAGCAGCAACCGGGACAGGGGGCTCGACACCGGGGAGCTGTTTTTT. Encoded protein: CASSNRDRGLDTGELFF.

This clonotype was seen only a few times. This chain joins TRBV12-3 or TRBV12-4 and TRBJ2-7, with no clear D. V was trimmed by 4 bases and J by 5 bases, leaving 9 bases between them. The CDR3 has 12 amino acids. CDR3: CASSSSRNEQYF. The CDR3 coding sequence is TGTGCCAGCAGTTCGTCCCGGAACGAGCAGTACTTC.

Notes on this clonotype: A much larger clone sits a single nucleotide away, making a read error possible. The chain recombines TRBV9 with TRBJ1-1; maybe TRBD1 (5 bases). V gave up 0 bases and J gave up 7 bases, with 10 bases separating them. Germline V gene data show CDR1 as SGDLS and CDR2 as YYNGEE. This CDR3 region has 13 residues. The CDR3 here is CASSVGGGVEAFF. Here the CDR3 DNA reads TGTGCCAGCAGCGTAGGGGGGGGGGTTGAAGCTTTCTTT.

This clonotype occurred many times. The J gene is TRBJ1-2, the V gene TRBV2; possibly TRBD1 for D (6 bases). V lost 5 bases and J lost 2, with 9 bases in between. The length of the CDR3 is 13 residues. From germline, CDR1 is SNHLY and CDR2 FYNNEI. CDR3 bases: TGTGCCAGCAGTAACGGACAGAACTATGGCTACACCTTC. This gives the protein CASSNGQNYGYTF.

This chain uses TRBV4-2 with TRBJ1-5; possibly TRBD1 for D (6 bases). The CDR3 length is 15 residues. The germline gives CDR1 LGHNA, CDR2 YNFKEQ. Trimming took 1 base from V and 7 from J, leaving 14 bases between them. In nucleotides, the CDR3 is TGTGCCAGCAGCCAAGGGCAGGGGTCACGACAGCCCCAGCATTTT. Its translation is CASSQGQGSRQPQHF.

In regard to this clonotype: A much bigger clone sits one base away, suggesting this may be a read error. The rearrangement links TRBV7-2 to TRBJ2-7, with 8 bases identical to TRBD1. This CDR3 contains 16 residues. Germline V lookup: CDR1 SGHTA, CDR2 FQGNSA. The CDR3 is CASSPGTGGGGYEHYF. The CDR3 DNA is TGTGCCAGCAGCCCCGGGACAGGAGGCGGTGGATACGAGCATTACTTC. Full variable domain (rest looked up from reference TRBV7-2 and TRBJ2-7): GAGVSQSPSNKVTEKGKDVELRCDPISGHTALYWYRQSLGQGLEFLIYFQGNSAPDKSGLPSDRFSAERTGGSVSTLTIQRTQQEDSAVYLCASSPGTGGGGYEHYFGPGTRLTVT.

This clonotype was observed at least ten times. The rearrangement links TRBV4-3 to TRBJ1-5; D ambiguous. This CDR3 is built from 14 residues. Per the germline V gene, CDR1 is LGHNA and CDR2 is YSLEER. Trimming took off 0 bases at V and 6 bases at J, with 9 bases between the two ends. The CDR3 is CASSQEEGVQPQHF. CDR3 bases: TGCGCCAGCAGCCAAGAGGAAGGAGTTCAGCCCCAGCATTTT.

The table lists this clonotype with many counts. The chain employs TRBV20-1 and TRBJ1-1; D may be TRBD1 (5 bases). The CDR3 has 14 residues. The germline V gene has CDR1 DFQATT and CDR2 SNEGSKA (reference sequence). V lost 2 bases, J lost 3 bases, and 13 bases lay in between. The CDR3 sequence is CSARSGGLDTEAFF. The CDR3 region has the DNA TGCAGTGCTAGATCCGGGGGATTGGACACTGAAGCTTTCTTT.

The V call is TRBV10-2, the J call TRBJ2-5; no firm D call. This CDR3 comprises 16 residues. Germline V gene lookup returns CDR1 WSHSY and CDR2 SAAADI. V gave up 0 bases and J gave up 5 bases, with 16 bases separating them. CDR3 loop: CASSESAATLRETQYF. Here the CDR3 DNA reads TGCGCCAGCAGTGAGTCTGCAGCTACACTGAGGGAGACCCAGTACTTC.

The chain carries TRBV29-1 and TRBJ1-2; tentatively, D is TRBD1 (5 bases). V was clipped by 7 bases and J by 0 bases, with 12 bases between them. CDR1 and CDR2 from the germline V gene are SQVTM and ANQGSEA. The CDR3 has 13 amino acids. CDR3 coding DNA: TGCAGCGCCCGGACACTCACTAACTATGGCTACACCTTC. It translates to CSARTLTNYGYTF.

Ten or more counts support this clonotype. This chain connects TRBV29-1 to TRBJ1-2, with 7 bases matching TRBD1. The CDR3 length is 12 residues. CDR1 and CDR2 from the germline V gene are SQVTM and ANQGSEA. Trimming at V came to 6 bases and at J to 4 bases, leaving 5 bases not matched to a gene. In DNA form, the CDR3 reads TGCAGCGTGGGGGGACAGAGCTATGGCTACACCTTC. This gives the protein CSVGGQSYGYTF. Variable domain in full (rest from reference TRBV29-1 and TRBJ1-2): SAVISQKPSRDICQRGTSLTIQCQVDSQVTMMFWYRQQPGQSLTLIATANQGSEATYESGFVIDKFPISRPNLTFSTLTVSNMSPEDSSIYLCSVGGQSYGYTFGSGTRLTVV.

The chain is built from TRBV6-5 and TRBJ2-7, with D possibly matching TRBD2 (5 bases). V was cut by 5 bases and J by 7 bases, with 15 bases left in between. The CDR3 contains 13 residues. CDR1 and CDR2 (germline): MNHEY, SVGAGI. The CDR3 sequence is CASSIPERREQYF. In nucleotides, the CDR3 is TGTGCCAGCAGTATTCCCGAGCGGCGGGAGCAGTACTTC.

DNA of the CDR3: TGTGCCAGCAACTTTTTCAGGACAGGGAATGAAAAACTGTTTTTT. It yields the protein CASNFFRTGNEKLFF. J is TRBJ1-4 and V is TRBV5-6; 8 positions match TRBD1. The ends lost 6 bases at V and 5 bases at J; junction bases unmatched: 9. The CDR3 runs to 15 residues. Germline CDR1 reads SGHDT; CDR2 reads YYEEEE.

CDR3 DNA: TGCAGCGTTGCGATGGGGGACTATGGCTACACCTTC. It translates to CSVAMGDYGYTF. This chain links TRBV29-1 with TRBJ1-2; possible D gene TRBD1, 5 bases. CDR3 size: 12 residues. The germline V gene encodes CDR1 SQVTM and CDR2 ANQGSEA. V was clipped by 4 bases and J by 3 bases, with 9 bases between them.

The chain is built from TRBV12-3 or TRBV12-4 and TRBJ2-5, with D perhaps TRBD2 (5 bases). With 3 bases removed from V and 9 bases from J, the gap between germline ends came to 20 bases. The CDR3 contains 15 residues. The CDR3 loop reads CASSFRGGLNQPQYF. CDR3 bases: TGTGCCAGCAGTTTTCGGGGTGGACTCAATCAGCCCCAGTACTTC.

A single count supports this clonotype. This sequence may be a read error, since a much larger clone differs from it by one base. The CDR3 DNA is TGTGCCAGTAGTATAGGTTTCCGGGCGTCCGGCAATCAGCCCCAGCTTTTT. It yields the protein CASSIGFRASGNQPQLF. J is TRBJ1-5 and V is TRBV19; D is ambiguous. The CDR3 spans 17 residues. Germline V gives CDR1 LNHDA, CDR2 SQIVND (reference sequence).

This clonotype was seen a few times. The genes are TRBV19 and TRBJ2-7, with D perhaps TRBD1 (5 bases). The V gene lost 5 bases and the J gene lost 4 bases, with 18 bases spanning the gap. Germline V gives CDR1 LNHDA, CDR2 SQIVND (reference sequence). CDR3 size: 15 residues. In nucleotides, the CDR3 is TGTGCCAGTAGTTTCGACAGTAATAGAGGTTACGAGCAGTACTTC. Its protein is CASSFDSNRGYEQYF.

The genes are TRBV7-9 and TRBJ2-5; TRBD2 matches 11 bases. Germline loops: CDR1 SEHNR, CDR2 FQNEAQ (reference sequence). The junction had 9 bases not matched to a gene; V was cut back by 5 bases and J by 4 bases. The CDR3 extends over 16 amino acids. The CDR3: CASSPLLAGEAETQYF. The CDR3 nucleotides read TGTGCCAGCAGCCCTCTACTAGCGGGAGAAGCAGAGACCCAGTACTTC.

This clonotype was detected a few times. The rearrangement links TRBV20-1 to TRBJ2-7, with D possibly matching TRBD1 (6 bases). The V gene's germline CDR1 is DFQATT and CDR2 SNEGSKA (reference sequence). Deletions cut 0 bases from V and 3 bases from J, with 12 bases between. This CDR3 region has 14 residues. CDR3 region: CSARDSRTVYEQYF. Here the CDR3 DNA reads TGCAGTGCTAGAGATTCAAGGACAGTCTACGAGCAGTACTTC.

In its sample, this clonotype was seen many times. CDR3 DNA sequence: TGTGCCAGCCTAACCCCTAGCGGGGGAAAAGAGACCCAGTACTTC. This sequence encodes CASLTPSGGKETQYF. The gene calls are TRBV2 and TRBJ2-5; 10 positions match TRBD2. Germline V lookup: CDR1 SNHLY, CDR2 FYNNEI. The ends lost 8 bases at V and 3 bases at J; junction bases unmatched: 9. This CDR3 region has 15 residues.

This clonotype was recorded at least ten times. The V and J genes are TRBV29-1 and TRBJ1-6; D is perhaps TRBD1 (6 bases). Germline V CDR1 and CDR2: SQVTM, ANQGSEA. Trimming cost V 2 bases and J 9 bases, with 14 bases left between them. The CDR3 contains 14 residues. Here the CDR3 reads CSVETGPRGSPLHF. Here the CDR3 DNA reads TGCAGCGTTGAAACAGGGCCTAGAGGTTCACCCCTCCACTTT. The variable domain in full, completed from reference TRBV29-1 and TRBJ1-6, reads SAVISQKPSRDICQRGTSLTIQCQVDSQVTMMFWYRQQPGQSLTLIATANQGSEATYESGFVIDKFPISRPNLTFSTLTVSNMSPEDSSIYLCSVETGPRGSPLHFGNGTRLTVT.